The T cell receptor beta chain under discussion was sequenced for a study of blood T cell repertoires in COVID-19. Background on the study: COVID-19 samples, acute and convalescent, were from the United States, Italy and Spain. PBMCs, B-cell-depleted T cells, or T cells were the source of the cDNA or gDNA that made up the material.

Authors' processing steps: Amplified reference gene primers provided the basis for estimating nucleated cell counts. The assay was immunoSEQ multiplex PCR, and TCRdb's table has in-frame clones only and misses some. V and J calls and clone size are those listed in that table; D and trimming were worked out from the DNA. The data contain about 200,000 clones, around 81% of them singletons. The CDR3 runs to 14 residues. Germline V gene data show CDR1 as MNHEY and CDR2 as SVGAGI. Trimming removed 6 bases from V and 4 bases from J; junction bases left unmatched: 5. Researchers sorted participants into cohorts using their self-reported clinical history.

The chain has TRBV6-5 and TRBJ1-3; 8 bases map to TRBD1. The sequence derives from a woman aged 40 to 49 with acute COVID-19. The sequenced sample was PBMCs or T cells enriched from blood (not recorded which). The CDR3 nucleotides are TGTGCCAGCAGCCCCCAGGGGGCGGGAAACACCATATATTTT. It translates to CASSPQGAGNTIYF.